The 24 T cell receptor beta chains reported below all come from one sample, sequenced in a study of blood T cell repertoires in COVID-19. Assay used: immunoSEQ multiplex PCR; TCRdb lists only in-frame clones, some missing. The sample lists roughly 410,000 clones, more than 80% occurring once. Sequencing was carried out using peripheral blood. Receptor source: a middle-aged man with acute or convalescent COVID-19.

The V gene is TRBV19, the J gene TRBJ2-7; TRBD1 matches 8 bases. CDR1 and CDR2 (germline): LNHDA, SQIVND (reference sequence). The CDR3 spans 15 residues. J was trimmed by 1 base and V by 3 bases; bases with no gene match: 5. CDR3 amino acids: CASSMGGTGSYEQYF. Written as DNA, the CDR3 is TGTGCCAGTAGTATGGGCGGGACAGGTTCCTACGAGCAGTACTTC.

The V call is TRBV27, the J call TRBJ2-7; 7 bases are a match to TRBD1. The CDR3 is 14 residues long. Germline CDR1 and CDR2: MNHEY and SMNVEV (reference sequence). The junction had 8 bases not matched to a gene; V was cut back by 6 bases and J by 3 bases. This CDR3 is CASSTTGVFYEQYF. CDR3 nucleotides: TGTGCCAGCAGCACTACAGGGGTTTTCTACGAGCAGTACTTC.

The chain has TRBV19 and TRBJ1-3; D is undetermined. The CDR3 is made up of 16 amino acids. CDR1 LNHDA and CDR2 SQIVND come from the germline V gene (reference sequence). Trimming removed 1 base from V and 0 bases from J, with 10 bases in between. This chain's CDR3 is CASSIAYRSSGNTIYF. CDR3 bases: TGTGCCAGTAGTATAGCGTACAGATCCTCTGGAAACACCATATATTTT.

This clone was seen a handful of times. The chain carries TRBV5-6 and TRBJ2-5, with TRBD1 matching over 9 bases. V lost 4 bases to trimming and J lost 2 bases; unmatched junction nucleotides: 6. From germline, CDR1 is SGHDT and CDR2 YYEEEE. The length of the CDR3 is 15 residues. The CDR3 spells CASSPGQGRQETQYF. CDR3 nucleotide sequence: TGTGCCAGCAGCCCCGGACAGGGGCGACAAGAGACCCAGTACTTC.

V gene TRBV18 combines with J gene TRBJ1-4; D gene uncertain. V was shortened by 2 bases and J by 0 bases, with 10 bases between the two germline ends. There are 16 residues in the CDR3. In germline, CDR1 is KGHSH, CDR2 LQKENI. The CDR3 nucleotides are TGTGCCAGCTCACCATACCAGAGGGCAACTAATGAAAAACTGTTTTTT. Amino acid sequence: CASSPYQRATNEKLFF. The full variable domain, completed using reference TRBV18 and TRBJ1-4, is NAGVMQNPRHLVRRRGQEARLRCSPMKGHSHVYWYRQLPEEGLKFMVYLQKENIIDESGMPKERFSAEFPKEGPSILRIQQVVRGDSAAYFCASSPYQRATNEKLFFGSGTQLSVL.

The chain links TRBV28 to TRBJ1-5, with 9 bases aligning to TRBD1. CDR3 length: 19 amino acids. V lost 7 bases and J lost 0; bases outside the gene matches: 16. The germline gives CDR1 MDHEN, CDR2 SYDVKM. The CDR3 loop reads CASTSPLGQGGYSNQPQHF. The CDR3 nucleotides are TGTGCCAGCACCTCACCGTTGGGACAGGGAGGCTATAGCAATCAGCCCCAGCATTTT.

Only a few counts were recorded for this clone. V usage is TRBV12-3 or TRBV12-4 and J usage is TRBJ1-1, with 7 positions matching TRBD1. This CDR3 comprises 13 residues. The J segment lost 8 bases and the V segment lost 5 bases, leaving 8 bases of the junction unmatched. This chain's CDR3 is CASSATGASEAFF. The CDR3 coding sequence is TGTGCCAGCAGTGCCACAGGGGCCTCCGAAGCTTTCTTT.

This clone was picked up many times. CDR3 in amino acids: CASSPLGGGNEKLFF. CDR3 in DNA: TGTGCCAGCAGCCCTCTGGGAGGGGGAAACGAAAAACTGTTTTTT. The chain uses TRBV28 and TRBJ1-4, with D possibly being TRBD1 (6 bases). The CDR3 spans 15 residues. CDR1 is MDHEN, CDR2 SYDVKM, per germline. Trimming stripped 6 bases from V and 8 bases from J, with 19 bases between.

The chain carries TRBV6-5 and TRBJ1-1; 7 bases are shared with TRBD1. The CDR3 is made up of 15 amino acids. V shed 4 bases and J 0 bases; nucleotides not matched to a gene: 5. Germline V gene sequence: CDR1 MNHEY, CDR2 SVGAGI. The CDR3 DNA reads TGTGCCAGCAGTTCAACAGGGGCCTTGAACACTGAAGCTTTCTTT. It encodes CASSSTGALNTEAFF.

In its sample, this clone was seen a few times. This chain uses TRBV30 with TRBJ1-5; no firm D call. V was pared by 4 bases and J by 0 bases, with 10 bases between. Per the germline V gene, CDR1 is GTSNPN and CDR2 is SVGIG (reference sequence). This CDR3 is built from 14 residues. The CDR3 DNA follows: TGTGCCTGGAATGCGGTCTATAGCAATCAGCCCCAGCATTTT. It encodes CAWNAVYSNQPQHF.

The chain joins TRBV6-5 to TRBJ2-3, with a weak D call TRBD1 (6 bases). This CDR3 region has 14 residues. Per germline, CDR1 MNHEY and CDR2 SVGAGI. V shed 6 bases and J shed 4 bases, with 14 bases lying between them. CDR3 sequence (DNA): TGTGCCAGCAGCCAGGGGTTCGCATCAGATACGCAGTATTTT. Protein sequence: CASSQGFASDTQYF.

The chain couples TRBV18 to TRBJ1-1; a possible D gene is TRBD1 (6 bases). The CDR3 is 14 residues long. The V and J ends lost 3 bases and 3 bases respectively, with 11 bases between them. Germline lookup yields CDR1 KGHSH and CDR2 LQKENI. For the CDR3, the DNA is TGTGCCAGCTCACCTCCGGGACAATACACTGAAGCTTTCTTT. It encodes CASSPPGQYTEAFF.

The V gene is TRBV9, the J gene TRBJ1-4; D remains unclear. Germline V lookup: CDR1 SGDLS, CDR2 YYNGEE. CDR3 size: 16 residues. Trimming pared 3 bases from V and 8 bases from J, leaving 20 bases between. The CDR3 is CASSATPLGRREKLFF. DNA for the CDR3: TGTGCCAGCAGCGCCACGCCCTTGGGGAGGAGAGAAAAACTGTTTTTT.

The gene calls are TRBV2 and TRBJ1-2; TRBD1 agrees at 12 bases. The CDR3 is 15 amino acids. Germline V CDR1 and CDR2: SNHLY, FYNNEI. V shed 5 bases, J shed 7 bases, and the junction held 8 bases outside the gene matches. The CDR3 coding sequence is TGTGCCAGCAGTCCGCCGGGACAGGGGGCGCTTGGCTACACCTTC. This translates into CASSPPGQGALGYTF.

The rearrangement uses TRBV6-5 and TRBJ2-3, with 9 bases that match TRBD2. The CDR3 contains 15 residues. From germline, CDR1 is MNHEY and CDR2 SVGAGI. Trimming took 6 bases from V and 6 from J; bases not matched to a gene: 10. Here the CDR3 DNA reads TGTGCCAGCAGGAGGGTGGGACTAGCTTCCGATACGCAGTATTTT. This translates into CASRRVGLASDTQYF.

The chain carries TRBV6-5 and TRBJ1-5; D unresolved. Germline CDR1 MNHEY, CDR2 SVGAGI. V lost 5 bases to trimming and J lost 3 bases, with 14 bases between them. The CDR3 has 15 amino acids. This chain's CDR3 is CASSPLDVDNQPQHF. The CDR3 DNA is TGTGCCAGCAGTCCCCTAGACGTCGACAATCAGCCCCAGCATTTT.

V and J are TRBV7-9 and TRBJ2-3; 16 bases are a match to TRBD2. Germline V lookup: CDR1 SEHNR, CDR2 FQNEAQ (reference sequence). This CDR3 comprises 17 residues. V lost 4 bases and J lost 5; bases outside the gene matches: 6. This chain's CDR3 is CASSSGTSGRAVDTQYF. CDR3 DNA sequence: TGTGCCAGCAGCTCCGGGACTAGCGGGAGGGCGGTAGATACGCAGTATTTT.

The V gene is TRBV19, the J gene TRBJ1-1, with 8 bases fitting TRBD1. The germline V gene encodes CDR1 LNHDA and CDR2 SQIVND (reference sequence). This CDR3 is built from 18 residues. The V segment lost 5 bases and the J segment 1 base; nucleotides outside the gene matches: 15. The CDR3: CASSPGAQQGEKNTEAFF. In nucleotides, the CDR3 is TGTGCCAGTAGTCCGGGCGCGCAACAGGGGGAGAAGAACACTGAAGCTTTCTTT.

This sequence joins TRBV7-9 and TRBJ1-6; TRBD1 matches at 7 bases. This CDR3 contains 16 residues. With V trimmed by 5 bases and J by 7 bases, 11 bases remained unmatched. The germline gives CDR1 SEHNR, CDR2 FQNEAQ (reference sequence). CDR3 sequence: CASSTEGQVGNSPLHF. The CDR3 DNA follows: TGTGCCAGCAGCACTGAAGGACAGGTCGGGAATTCACCCCTCCACTTT.

The chain joins TRBV14 to TRBJ1-2, with unresolved D. The CDR3 length is 17 residues. V was shortened by 0 bases and J by 8 bases, with 22 bases between the two germline ends. Germline V lookup: CDR1 SGHDN, CDR2 FVKESK. The DNA for the CDR3 is TGTGCCAGCAGCCAAGATTTAATGACCGCGGAGGTTCGGGGCTACACCTTC. Its protein product is CASSQDLMTAEVRGYTF.

V gene TRBV3-1 (or the pseudogene TRBV3-2) combines with J gene TRBJ2-3; 8 bases are shared with TRBD1. The CDR3 is 17 residues long. With 0 bases clipped from V and 6 bases from J, the junction kept 11 bases outside the gene matches. Germline V CDR1 and CDR2: LGHDT, YNNKEL (reference sequence). The chain's CDR3 is CASSQDIQGAGSDTQYF. Here the CDR3 DNA reads TGTGCCAGCAGCCAAGATATCCAGGGGGCAGGGTCGGATACGCAGTATTTT.

This chain uses TRBV19 with TRBJ2-1, with TRBD1 matching over 9 bases. This CDR3 comprises 13 residues. Germline loops: CDR1 LNHDA, CDR2 SQIVND (reference sequence). Losses at the gene ends were 6 bases for V and 8 bases for J; bases not matched to a gene: 5. CDR3 in DNA: TGTGCCAGTAGGGACAGGGGATTCGATGAGCAGTTCTTC. Residues: CASRDRGFDEQFF. The whole variable domain, filled in from reference TRBV19 and TRBJ2-1, reads DGGITQSPKYLFRKEGQNVTLSCEQNLNHDAMYWYRQDPGQGLRLIYYSQIVNDFQKGDIAEGYSVSREKKESFPLTVTSAQKNPTAFYLCASRDRGFDEQFFGPGTRLTVL.

The V gene is TRBV7-2, the J gene TRBJ1-1; perhaps TRBD1 as D (5 bases). Trimming cost V 5 bases and J 1 base, with 14 bases left between them. The V gene's germline CDR1 is SGHTA and CDR2 FQGNSA. CDR3 length equals 15 residues. CDR3 sequence (DNA): TGTGCCAGCAGCCCTCGGGGGGGGGAGAACACTGAAGCTTTCTTT. This sequence encodes CASSPRGGENTEAFF.

Here the CDR3 DNA reads TGTGCCAGCAGCCTAGCACCGGGACAGGGCTATGGCTACACCTTC. Protein: CASSLAPGQGYGYTF. J is TRBJ1-2 and V is TRBV3-1 (or the pseudogene TRBV3-2); 9 nucleotides match TRBD1. This CDR3 has 15 residues. V was clipped by 4 bases and J by 4 bases; unmatched bases: 7. Looked up from germline, CDR1 is LGHDT and CDR2 is YNNKEL (reference sequence).